This entry lists 30 T cell receptor beta chains sequenced from one sample in a study of cytomegalovirus exposure and HLA in healthy donors. The PCR made use of 60 Vbeta and 13 Jbeta primers. Using immunoSEQ multiplex PCR, the repertoire was profiled, and TCRdb retains in-frame clones only, with some absent. Among 150,000 to 200,000 clones listed, 75% to 80% were seen once. Source material: PBMCs. These receptors were obtained from a female donor in good health and CMV-seronegative.

This clone turned up a few times. V usage is TRBV5-1 and J usage is TRBJ2-7; 9 bases are a match to TRBD1. This CDR3 comprises 16 residues. CDR1 is SGHRS, CDR2 YFSETQ, per germline. J lost 0 bases, V lost 1 base, and 5 bases had no gene match. The CDR3 region is CASSLIPTGGSYEQYF. For the CDR3, the DNA is TGCGCCAGCAGCTTGATCCCGACAGGGGGCTCCTACGAGCAGTACTTC.

The table lists this clone with a few counts. The chain has TRBV11-2 and TRBJ2-1; maybe TRBD1 (5 bases). CDR3 length: 15 amino acids. From germline, CDR1 is SGHAT and CDR2 FQNNGV. The ends were cut back, 0 bases at V and 4 bases at J, with 10 bases in the middle. The CDR3 region is CASSLDPGIYNEQFF. For the CDR3, the DNA is TGTGCCAGCAGCTTAGACCCAGGGATTTACAATGAGCAGTTCTTC.

V is TRBV7-3 and J is TRBJ1-1; 7 bases match TRBD1. The ends lost 1 base at V and 4 bases at J; junction bases unmatched: 9. Germline-derived CDR1 and CDR2 are SGHTA and FQGTGA. CDR3 length equals 16 residues. CDR3 DNA: TGTGCCAGCAGCTTAAGGCCAGGGGGTAGTGGCACTGAAGCTTTCTTT. It specifies CASSLRPGGSGTEAFF.

This rearrangement joins TRBV6-5 to TRBJ1-1, with a weak D call TRBD1 (5 bases). Trimming shortened V by 1 base and J by 4 bases, and 16 bases separated the two germline ends. The CDR3 is made up of 16 amino acids. Germline V gene lookup returns CDR1 MNHEY and CDR2 SVGAGI. The CDR3 DNA reads TGTGCCAGCAGTTACTGGGGGGGGAACATGGGCACTGAAGCTTTCTTT. Residues: CASSYWGGNMGTEAFF.

V gene TRBV9 combines with J gene TRBJ1-1; 12 bases align to TRBD1. Germline values: CDR1 SGDLS, CDR2 YYNGEE. With V trimmed by 0 bases and J by 0 bases, 3 bases remained unmatched. This CDR3 has 17 residues. As DNA, the CDR3 is TGTGCCAGCAGCGTAGCCGGGACAGGGGGCATGAACACTGAAGCTTTCTTT. Translation: CASSVAGTGGMNTEAFF.

The gene calls are TRBV5-4 and TRBJ2-5; 9 bases agree with TRBD2. The CDR3 has 15 residues. V shed 3 bases and J 2 bases; nucleotides not matched to a gene: 5. Looked up from germline, CDR1 is SGHNT and CDR2 is YYREEE (reference sequence). CDR3 protein: CASSSRTSVQETQYF. Here the CDR3 DNA reads TGTGCCAGCAGCTCGAGGACTAGCGTGCAAGAGACCCAGTACTTC.

The chain is built from TRBV5-1 and TRBJ1-1; possible D gene TRBD1, 6 bases. Between the trimmed V and J ends, which lost 4 bases and 0 bases, there was a span of 16 bases. Germline V CDR1 and CDR2: SGHRS, YFSETQ. The CDR3 runs to 16 residues. The CDR3 DNA sequence: TGCGCCAGCAGCGAGAGACAGGACAGATTGAACACTGAAGCTTTCTTT. As protein: CASSERQDRLNTEAFF.

The chain links TRBV11-3 to TRBJ2-6; TRBD1 aligns across 11 bases. The CDR3 has 18 residues. V lost 5 bases and J lost 0; bases outside the gene matches: 6. Germline-derived CDR1 and CDR2 are SGHNT and YENEEA. The CDR3 bases are TGTGCCAGCAGCGCCGGGACAGGGGGTTTCTCTGGGGCCAACGTCCTGACTTTC. This encodes CASSAGTGGFSGANVLTF.

In this sample, this clone turned up once. The chain combines TRBV5-1 with TRBJ2-3; D is possibly TRBD2 (6 bases). Trimming pared 0 bases from V and 11 bases from J, leaving 10 bases between. The CDR3 totals 12 residues. The germline V gene has CDR1 SGHRS and CDR2 YFSETQ. The CDR3: CASSLEGDWQYF. In DNA form, the CDR3 reads TGCGCCAGCAGCTTGGAAGGGGACTGGCAGTATTTT. Full variable domain (rest looked up from reference TRBV5-1 and TRBJ2-3): KAGVTQTPRYLIKTRGQQVTLSCSPISGHRSVSWYQQTPGQGLQFLFEYFSETQRNKGNFPGRFSGRQFSNSRSEMNVSTLELGDSALYLCASSLEGDWQYFGPGTRLTVL.

This clone was seen once. This same CDR3 is encoded by further DNA sequences in the sample. This CDR3 is CASSLGRGGNQPQHF. In DNA, the CDR3 is TGTGCCAGCAGCTTAGGCAGGGGTGGCAATCAGCCCCAGCATTTT. This chain uses TRBV11-2 with TRBJ1-5, with a possible D match to TRBD1 (6 bases). The CDR3 contains 15 residues. Trimming removed 1 base at V and 2 bases at J, with 9 bases between. Germline V gene lookup returns CDR1 SGHAT and CDR2 FQNNGV.

The V call is TRBV9, the J call TRBJ2-1, with D possibly being TRBD2 (5 bases). The germline V gene encodes CDR1 SGDLS and CDR2 YYNGEE. Trimming took 0 bases from V and 3 from J, leaving 16 bases between them. The CDR3 runs to 17 residues. The chain's CDR3 is CASSVGASGGRYNEQFF. CDR3 in DNA: TGTGCCAGCAGCGTAGGAGCCAGTGGCGGGCGCTACAATGAGCAGTTCTTC.

The chain carries TRBV7-8 and TRBJ2-5; possible D gene TRBD1, 6 bases. V lost 5 bases and J lost 3, with 16 bases in between. The CDR3 totals 15 residues. Germline V lookup: CDR1 SGHVS, CDR2 FQNEAQ. CDR3 region: CASSLLQQGKETQYF. As DNA, the CDR3 is TGTGCCAGCAGCCTTCTCCAACAGGGTAAAGAGACCCAGTACTTC.

In its sample, this clone was seen a few times. The rearrangement joins TRBV19 to TRBJ2-2, with 8 bases matching TRBD2. This CDR3 has 17 residues. Germline CDR1 LNHDA, CDR2 SQIVND (reference sequence). With 5 bases clipped from V and 5 bases from J, the junction kept 13 bases outside the gene matches. The chain's CDR3 is CASSRGGTRVLTGELFF. In DNA, the CDR3 is TGTGCCAGTAGTCGCGGGGGGACCCGGGTATTGACCGGGGAGCTGTTTTTT.

J is TRBJ2-7 and V is TRBV27, with D possibly matching TRBD1 (5 bases). Germline V lookup: CDR1 MNHEY, CDR2 SMNVEV (reference sequence). Trimming shortened V by 8 bases and J by 1 base, and 12 bases separated the two germline ends. This CDR3 spans 13 amino acids. The CDR3 coding sequence is TGTGCCAGCGCCTGGGGCGTGTCCTACGAGCAGTACTTC. Amino acid sequence: CASAWGVSYEQYF.

The chain joins TRBV9 to TRBJ1-5; TRBD1 might be the D (6 bases). The V and J ends lost 3 bases and 7 bases respectively, with 11 bases between them. The germline V gene has CDR1 SGDLS and CDR2 YYNGEE. This CDR3 has 13 amino acids. CDR3 residues: CASSAGAGQPQHF. CDR3 bases: TGTGCCAGCAGCGCAGGGGCCGGCCAGCCCCAGCATTTT.

The gene calls are TRBV28 and TRBJ1-1, with D possibly being TRBD1 (5 bases). CDR3 length: 13 amino acids. Germline CDR1 is MDHEN and CDR2 is SYDVKM. V dropped 7 bases and J dropped 4 bases, with 13 bases sitting between them. CDR3 nucleotides: TGTGCCAGCATCGTGGGAAGGGGCACTGAAGCTTTCTTT. This encodes CASIVGRGTEAFF.

This chain connects TRBV5-1 to TRBJ2-7; perhaps TRBD1 as D (6 bases). Trimming pared 2 bases from V and 7 bases from J, leaving 13 bases between. CDR3 size: 13 residues. CDR1 is SGHRS, CDR2 YFSETQ, per germline. In nucleotides, the CDR3 is TGCGCCAGCAGCTTCGGACAGTCCCTGGAGCAGTACTTC. Its translation: CASSFGQSLEQYF.

The chain links TRBV5-1 to TRBJ2-3, with 7 bases that match TRBD2. Germline loops: CDR1 SGHRS, CDR2 YFSETQ. V was clipped by 0 bases and J by 4 bases; unmatched bases: 5. This CDR3 region has 15 residues. CDR3 sequence: CASSLGGGAADTQYF. In nucleotides, the CDR3 is TGCGCCAGCAGCTTGGGCGGGGGTGCCGCAGATACGCAGTATTTT.

This sequence joins TRBV5-1 and TRBJ2-5, with 8 bases identical to TRBD2. The germline V gene encodes CDR1 SGHRS and CDR2 YFSETQ. V dropped 0 bases and J dropped 4; count of bases not matched to a gene: 2. The CDR3 extends over 14 amino acids. CDR3 sequence reads: CASSLEGLGETQYF. CDR3 coding DNA: TGCGCCAGCAGCTTGGAGGGACTAGGAGAGACCCAGTACTTC. Together with reference TRBV5-1 and TRBJ2-5, the CDR3 gives the full variable domain: KAGVTQTPRYLIKTRGQQVTLSCSPISGHRSVSWYQQTPGQGLQFLFEYFSETQRNKGNFPGRFSGRQFSNSRSEMNVSTLELGDSALYLCASSLEGLGETQYFGPGTRLLVL.

This clone was seen only once. This chain links TRBV30 with TRBJ1-6; 10 bases fit TRBD1. The germline V gene has CDR1 GTSNPN and CDR2 SVGIG (reference sequence). This CDR3 region has 15 residues. With V trimmed by 4 bases and J by 7 bases, 7 bases remained unmatched. CDR3 DNA sequence: TGTGCCTGGATGACAGGGGGCGTGTGGAATTCACCCCTCCACTTT. Its translation: CAWMTGGVWNSPLHF.

V is TRBV6-5 and J is TRBJ1-2; no clear D gene. The V end lost 4 bases, the J end lost 3 bases, and 9 bases lay between the germline ends. Germline CDR1 MNHEY, CDR2 SVGAGI. There are 13 residues in the CDR3. As DNA, the CDR3 is TGTGCCAGCAGTTTTACAGATTACTATGGCTACACCTTC. Residues: CASSFTDYYGYTF.

As DNA, the CDR3 is TGTGCCAGCAGCCTCCGGACAGGGGGCGATTACTATGGCTACACCTTC. Encoded protein: CASSLRTGGDYYGYTF. This sequence joins TRBV11-2 and TRBJ1-2, with 11 bases aligning to TRBD1. Germline V gene sequence: CDR1 SGHAT, CDR2 FQNNGV. This CDR3 is built from 16 residues. V was clipped by 5 bases and J by 3 bases; unmatched bases: 8.

This clone showed up just a few times. The chain employs TRBV2 and TRBJ1-4, with 12 bases identical to TRBD1. This CDR3 has 17 residues. V trimming: 5 bases; J trimming: 3 bases; junction bases outside the gene matches: 7. The germline V gene encodes CDR1 SNHLY and CDR2 FYNNEI. The CDR3 spells CASSSPGQGASNEKLFF. The CDR3 DNA reads as TGTGCCAGCAGTTCTCCGGGACAGGGGGCATCTAATGAAAAACTGTTTTTT.

The rearrangement uses TRBV9 and TRBJ1-3, with a weak D call TRBD1 (6 bases). V was shortened by 2 bases and J by 0 bases, with 21 bases between the two germline ends. The CDR3 is 19 residues long. In germline, CDR1 is SGDLS, CDR2 YYNGEE. The CDR3 protein is CASSVHGAGTPNSGNTIYF. CDR3 nucleotide sequence: TGTGCCAGCAGCGTTCATGGAGCCGGGACACCAAACTCTGGAAACACCATATATTTT.

Here the CDR3 DNA reads TGTGCCAGCAGACGGTCTGAAGGACTAGCGGGAAAGCAGTTCTTC. This encodes CASRRSEGLAGKQFF. V and J are TRBV7-9 and TRBJ2-1; 12 bases fit TRBD2. Germline-derived CDR1 and CDR2 are SEHNR and FQNEAQ (reference sequence). Trimming cost V 6 bases and J 11 bases; bases outside gene matches: 11. CDR3 length: 15 amino acids.

The chain employs TRBV2 and TRBJ2-3; D not resolved. Trimming pared 4 bases from V and 3 bases from J, leaving 11 bases between. Per germline, CDR1 SNHLY and CDR2 FYNNEI. The CDR3 totals 14 residues. The CDR3 bases are TGTGCCAGCAGTGCTCCCCCTCCGACAGATACGCAGTATTTT. It translates to CASSAPPPTDTQYF.

The V call is TRBV4-3, the J call TRBJ2-3; 8 bases are a match to TRBD2. The CDR3 contains 18 residues. V trimming: 0 bases; J trimming: 5 bases; junction bases outside the gene matches: 13. Germline V lookup: CDR1 LGHNA, CDR2 YSLEER. DNA of the CDR3: TGCGCCAGCAGCCAAGAAGGAGGCGGGAGGTGGAGTGGAGATACGCAGTATTTT. Translating gives CASSQEGGGRWSGDTQYF.

The chain couples TRBV2 to TRBJ1-1, with a possible D match to TRBD1 (5 bases). Germline V gene data show CDR1 as SNHLY and CDR2 as FYNNEI. The CDR3 sequence is 14 residues long. With 4 bases removed from V and 4 bases from J, the gap between germline ends came to 13 bases. CDR3: CASSVSGLVTEAFF. The CDR3 DNA sequence: TGTGCCAGCAGTGTCTCAGGGTTAGTCACTGAAGCTTTCTTT.

This clone was found once. Distinct nucleotide sequences in the sample also encode this CDR3. V is TRBV27 and J is TRBJ1-3, with TRBD1 matching 7 bases. This CDR3 contains 17 residues. Germline CDR1 reads MNHEY; CDR2 reads SMNVEV (reference sequence). The V segment lost 6 bases and the J segment 2 bases; nucleotides outside the gene matches: 13. The CDR3 protein is CASSDSNRGWAGNTIYF. The DNA of the CDR3 is TGTGCCAGCAGCGACTCTAACAGGGGTTGGGCTGGAAACACCATATATTTT.

In this sample, this clone turned up a few times. The chain uses TRBV29-1 and TRBJ2-7; tentatively, D is TRBD1 (6 bases). V lost 4 bases and J lost 5, with 21 bases in between. Looked up from germline, CDR1 is SQVTM and CDR2 is ANQGSEA. The CDR3 has 15 amino acids. CDR3 amino acids: CSVGLSDSRPDEQYF. The CDR3 nucleotides read TGCAGCGTTGGGCTCTCGGACAGTCGCCCGGACGAGCAGTACTTC.